This T cell receptor beta chain came from a study of blood T cell repertoires in COVID-19. Study background: The United States, Italy and Spain provided the acute and convalescent COVID-19 samples. In each case, the material was cDNA or gDNA derived from T cells, B-cell-depleted T cells, or PBMCs.

The V and J ends lost 0 bases and 5 bases respectively, with 7 bases between them. Per the germline V gene, CDR1 is SGHDN and CDR2 is FVKESK. This CDR3 is 13 amino acids long. Original processing methods: Cell counts per sample came from amplifying reference gene primers. Repertoires were generated with immunoSEQ multiplex PCR, while TCRdb's copy carries only in-frame clones and drops some. From that table come the V and J calls and clone size; the DNA was used to work out D and trimming. The table lists 9,700 or so clones, 81% of them singletons. The sample comprised peripheral blood. The V gene is TRBV14, the J gene TRBJ2-5; D gene uncertain. The sequence was collected from a man between 60 and 70 years old with active COVID-19. The CDR3 is CASSQDPRETQYF. CDR3 nucleotide sequence: TGTGCCAGCAGCCAAGATCCTAGGGAGACCCAGTACTTC.